A selection of T cell receptor beta chains follows, all from one sample in a study of identical twins. TCRdb processed the 5' RACE reads anew with MiXCR; each CDR3 protein has one entry. Of 400,000 to 550,000 distinct CDR3 sequences listed, more than 13% are singletons. In addition, the sample was reused for a study of yellow fever vaccine responses in identical twins.

Sequencing was done on a sample of CD4+ T cells sorted from blood. These receptors all stem from a woman aged 18 to 35 in good health. Both conserved end residues are part of each CDR3. The order of the fields is clone size, D gene, J gene, V gene, CDR3 length, CDR3 DNA, CDR3 protein. A D gene is named only where the DNA matches it firmly. Some rows mark clone size as missing; the rest say once, few, many or name a class of expanded clone.

>many|TRBD2|TRBJ2-1|TRBV5-1|17
TGCGCCAGCAGCTTCACTCTCATGCGGGGGGGCCATAATGAGCAGTTCTTC
CASSFTLMRGGHNEQFF
>-|-|TRBJ1-2|TRBV28|15
TGTGCCAGCAGGACCACATTAGGGAGTAACTATGGCTACACCTTC
CASRTTLGSNYGYTF
>few|-|TRBJ2-3|TRBV7-3|16
TGTGCCAGCAGCTTAACCCCAGGGACCGGCACAGATACGCAGTATTTT
CASSLTPGTGTDTQYF
>many|-|TRBJ1-4|TRBV6-5|14
TGTGCCAGCAGTTATTTGGGGTCGGATGAAAAACTGTTTTTT
CASSYLGSDEKLFF
>-|TRBD2|TRBJ2-3|TRBV7-2|15
TGTGCCAGCAGCACAGTAGCGGGACCCACAGATACGCAGTATTTT
CASSTVAGPTDTQYF
>many|-|TRBJ2-5|TRBV5-6|13
TGTGCCAGCAGCTTTACAGGGAGGGAGACCCAGTACTTC
CASSFTGRETQYF
>few|-|TRBJ2-7|TRBV2|13
TGTGCCAGCAGGGGGGACTCTGTCTACGAGCAGTACTTC
CASRGDSVYEQYF
>few|-|TRBJ2-3|TRBV7-3|15
TGTGCCAGCAGCTTAATGGGGGACCTCACAGATACGCAGTATTTT
CASSLMGDLTDTQYF
>-|-|TRBJ2-2|TRBV7-2|14
TGTGCCAGCAGCCGGGACGGAGCCACCGGGGAGCTGTTTTTT
CASSRDGATGELFF
>few|-|TRBJ2-7|TRBV6-1|13
TGTGCCACCAACCCATCGAGCTCCTACGAGCAGTACTTC
CATNPSSSYEQYF
>few|-|TRBJ2-2|TRBV20-1|14
TGCAGTGCTAGAGAAGGTGCGGACACCGGGGAGCTGTTTTTT
CSAREGADTGELFF
>few|-|TRBJ2-6|TRBV5-8|14
TGTGCCAGCAGCTCCCTTCCCTGGGCCAACGTCCTGACTTTC
CASSSLPWANVLTF
>-|TRBD1|TRBJ1-6|TRBV7-9|14
TGTGCCAGCAGCCTGGGACAGCTTGGCTCACCCCTCCACTTT
CASSLGQLGSPLHF
>few|TRBD2|TRBJ2-2|TRBV12-3/TRBV12-4|20
TGTGCCAGCAGTTTATCATCGGGACTAGCGGGGAAAACGGGGACCGGGGAGCTGTTTTTT
CASSLSSGLAGKTGTGELFF
>many|-|TRBJ2-1|TRBV6-4|19
TGTGCCAGCACTCGAAGAACGGGGGGCAACAGGTTTCCGAACAATGAGCAGTTCTTC
CASTRRTGGNRFPNNEQFF
>-|-|TRBJ2-3|TRBV20-1|13
TGCAGTGCTGGAGGATGGGGCACAGATACGCAGTATTTT
CSAGGWGTDTQYF
>few|TRBD1|TRBJ2-2|TRBV12-3/TRBV12-4|17
TGTGCCAGCAGTTTGGGATCGGTCAGGGGGCGGGTCGGGGAGCTGTTTTTT
CASSLGSVRGRVGELFF
>few|TRBD2|TRBJ2-3|TRBV12-3/TRBV12-4|16
TGTGCCAGCAGTTTAATCCGGGGGGGAGGCACAGATACGCAGTATTTT
CASSLIRGGGTDTQYF
>few|-|TRBJ2-2|TRBV28|17
TGTGCCAGCAGCCCCACATCTTTGCGTGGGGTAGCCGGGGAGCTGTTTTTT
CASSPTSLRGVAGELFF
>-|TRBD1|TRBJ1-2|TRBV4-1|14
TGCGCCAGCAGCCAACGTCAGGGGGCCAGTGGCTACACCTTC
CASSQRQGASGYTF
>-|-|TRBJ2-1|TRBV30|13
TGTGCCTGGAGTAGTCGGGCGGGAAACAAGCAGTTCTTC
CAWSSRAGNKQFF
>few|-|TRBJ1-2|TRBV9|16
TGTGCCAGCAGCGTCTCGAACAGGGAAGGGAGAGGTGGCTACACCTTC
CASSVSNREGRGGYTF
>-|TRBD1|TRBJ2-7|TRBV20-1|14
TGCAGTGCTCTCGGGACAGGGGGCTTCTACGAGCAGTACTTC
CSALGTGGFYEQYF
>few|-|TRBJ2-7|TRBV6-5|16
TGTGCCAGCAGTTCAAAAAATCCACATGGGGGGTTCGAGCAGTACTTC
CASSSKNPHGGFEQYF
>many|-|TRBJ2-7|TRBV10-3|17
TGTGCCATCAGTGAGAATTCGGCGGGTCGAAGCTCCTACGAGCAGTACTTC
CAISENSAGRSSYEQYF
>many|TRBD2|TRBJ2-5|TRBV7-9|14
TGTGCCAGCAGCTACGTGCGGGAGCAAGAGACCCAGTACTTC
CASSYVREQETQYF
>many|-|TRBJ2-3|TRBV15|16
TGTGCCACCAGCAGAGAGGGGAGGACGGGCACAGATACGCAGTATTTT
CATSREGRTGTDTQYF
>-|TRBD2|TRBJ2-3|TRBV6-2/TRBV6-3|15
TGTGCCAGCAGGCCCGGGACTAGGATTCATGATACGCAGTATTTT
CASRPGTRIHDTQYF
>-|-|TRBJ2-2|TRBV27|13
TGTGCCAGCAGGTTGTCGGGTACCGGGGAGCTGTTTTTT
CASRLSGTGELFF
>-|-|TRBJ2-7|TRBV3-1|13
TGTGCCAGCAGCCAAGGGACAGTCTACGAGCAGTACTTC
CASSQGTVYEQYF
>few|-|TRBJ2-5|TRBV2|15
TGTGCCAGCAGTGAATCCCCCGACTCGCAAGAGACCCAGTACTTC
CASSESPDSQETQYF
>-|TRBD2|TRBJ2-1|TRBV12-3/TRBV12-4|14
TGTGCCAGCAGACTAGCGGGCAATGGAAATGAGCAGTTCTTC
CASRLAGNGNEQFF
>-|-|TRBJ2-1|TRBV10-3|9
TGTGCCGCCGGCAATGTGCAGTTCTTC
CAAGNVQFF
>few|TRBD1|TRBJ2-3|TRBV11-2|16
TGTGCCAGCAGCCCCGGCGACAGGGTCGTATCAGATACGCAGTATTTT
CASSPGDRVVSDTQYF
>few|-|TRBJ2-7|TRBV28|14
TGTGCCAGCAGTTTATCCGGGATTACCTACGAGCAGTACTTC
CASSLSGITYEQYF
>-|TRBD2|TRBJ2-3|TRBV6-1|19
TGTGCCAGCAGGTCCGGACTAGCGGGGTCGAGCAAGGGGGCAGATACGCAGTATTTT
CASRSGLAGSSKGADTQYF
>few|-|TRBJ2-2|TRBV12-3/TRBV12-4|16
TGTGCCAGCAGGGACGGTGGCACAGCTAACACCGGGGAGCTGTTTTTT
CASRDGGTANTGELFF
>few|TRBD2|TRBJ2-7|TRBV20-1|11
TGCAGTGCTCAGCGGGGGAGCGAGCAGTACTTC
CSAQRGSEQYF
>-|-|TRBJ1-1|TRBV29-1|11
TGCAGCGTTGAAAAGGAACAGGGAGCTTTCTTT
CSVEKEQGAFF
>few|TRBD1|TRBJ1-2|TRBV18|14
TGTGCCAGCTCACCAATGGACAGGGGGCTGGGCTACACCTTC
CASSPMDRGLGYTF
>few|TRBD1|TRBJ2-7|TRBV4-3|14
TGCGCCAGCAGCCAAGAGAACAGGGGAAGCGAGCAGTACTTC
CASSQENRGSEQYF
>many|TRBD1|TRBJ2-1|TRBV4-1|14
TGCGCCAGCAGCGACAGGGGGGCCTACAATGAGCAGTTCTTC
CASSDRGAYNEQFF
>few|-|TRBJ2-3|TRBV20-1|14
TGCAGTGCTACTCGGGAGAGGGTCACAGATACGCAGTATTTT
CSATRERVTDTQYF
>-|-|TRBJ2-3|TRBV7-7|24
TGTGCCAGCAGCTTAGCCGACACTTTCCGGACAGGTCTGGCGGGAGGAACTAGCACAGATACGCAGTATTTT
CASSLADTFRTGLAGGTSTDTQYF
>few|TRBD1|TRBJ2-6|TRBV7-3|19
TGTGCCAGCAGCTTCGGCTTTGGACAGGGGAAAGGCGGGGCCAACGTCCTGACTTTC
CASSFGFGQGKGGANVLTF
>-|TRBD2|TRBJ2-3|TRBV11-2|17
TGTGCCAGCAGCTTAGTCTTAGCGGGAGGGGGGGGAGATACGCAGTATTTT
CASSLVLAGGGGDTQYF
>-|TRBD2|TRBJ2-6|TRBV15|16
TGTGCCACCCGTCTTGCGGGGGGCTCTGGGGCCAACGTCCTGACTTTC
CATRLAGGSGANVLTF
>-|TRBD2|TRBJ2-1|TRBV28|16
TGTGCCAGCAGCCCCGGGGGGACTAGCGTCTTCAATGAGCAGTTCTTC
CASSPGGTSVFNEQFF
>few|TRBD1|TRBJ1-2|TRBV15|16
TGTGCCACCAGCGACCCTAGGGACAGGGTAGCCTATGGCTACACCTTC
CATSDPRDRVAYGYTF
>-|TRBD1|TRBJ1-6|TRBV11-2|15
TGTGCCAGCAGTCGGACAGGGGGATCGCATTCACCCCTCCACTTT
CASSRTGGSHSPLHF
>many|TRBD1|TRBJ1-6|TRBV20-1|14
TGCAGTGCTGCCCCCGGGACAGGGGTGTCACCCCTCCACTTT
CSAAPGTGVSPLHF
>many|-|TRBJ2-1|TRBV2|11
TGTGCCAGCAGTGGGAGGACTGAGCAGTTCTTC
CASSGRTEQFF
>-|TRBD2|TRBJ2-1|TRBV12-3/TRBV12-4|16
TGTGCCAGCAGTCTGAGACTAGCGGAGAGGGCCAATGAGCAGTTCTTC
CASSLRLAERANEQFF
>many|-|TRBJ1-2|TRBV28|17
TGTGCCAGCAGTCTACTCAACCCTGACATAGACAACTATGGCTACACCTTC
CASSLLNPDIDNYGYTF